Listed below are T cell receptor beta chains from one sample, sequenced in a study of cytomegalovirus exposure and HLA in healthy donors. Using immunoSEQ multiplex PCR, the repertoire was profiled, and TCRdb retains in-frame clones only, with some absent. The sample contains 200,000 to 250,000 clones, 70% to 90% of which appear only once. Sequencing was performed on PBMCs. Receptor source: a human donor in good health. Each CDR3 is given with its conserved first and last residue. The D gene is left open where the match is weak. Expanded clones get a size class; other rows say once, few or many, or leave the size out.

J gene: TRBJ2-3; V gene: TRBV10-1; CDR3 length: 12; D gene: NA; clone size: NA; CDR3 protein: CASSDRADTQYF; CDR3 DNA: TGCGCCAGCAGTGACCGGGCAGATACGCAGTATTTT
J gene: TRBJ2-1; V gene: TRBV4-3; CDR3 length: 16; D gene: TRBD2; clone size: NA; CDR3 protein: CASSPGLAVSYNEQFF; CDR3 DNA: TGCGCCAGCAGCCCGGGACTAGCGGTCTCCTACAATGAGCAGTTCTTC
J gene: TRBJ2-1; V gene: TRBV18; CDR3 length: 16; D gene: TRBD1; clone size: NA; CDR3 protein: CASSRTTGGSYNEQFF; CDR3 DNA: TGTGCCAGCTCACGGACGACAGGGGGCAGCTACAATGAGCAGTTCTTC
J gene: TRBJ2-2; V gene: TRBV7-9; CDR3 length: 17; D gene: TRBD1; clone size: NA; CDR3 protein: CASSRTGVMLWGGELFF; CDR3 DNA: TGTGCCAGCAGCCGGACAGGGGTCATGCTATGGGGCGGGGAGCTGTTTTTT
J gene: TRBJ2-7; V gene: TRBV7-2; CDR3 length: 16; D gene: TRBD2; clone size: NA; CDR3 protein: CASSLEALAGAHEQYF; CDR3 DNA: TGTGCCAGCAGCTTAGAGGCACTAGCGGGAGCCCACGAGCAGTACTTC
J gene: TRBJ2-7; V gene: TRBV25-1; CDR3 length: 16; D gene: TRBD2; clone size: NA; CDR3 protein: CASSDYTSGSSYEQYF; CDR3 DNA: TGTGCCAGCAGTGATTACACTAGCGGGAGCTCCTACGAGCAGTACTTC
J gene: TRBJ2-3; V gene: TRBV5-1; CDR3 length: 16; D gene: TRBD1; clone size: NA; CDR3 protein: CASSSAGTDRRDTQYF; CDR3 DNA: TGCGCCAGCAGCTCGGCCGGGACAGACAGAAGAGATACGCAGTATTTT
J gene: TRBJ2-3; V gene: TRBV10-3; CDR3 length: 12; D gene: NA; clone size: NA; CDR3 protein: CAIRNNTDTQYF; CDR3 DNA: TGTGCCATCAGGAACAACACAGATACGCAGTATTTT
J gene: TRBJ2-1; V gene: TRBV5-4; CDR3 length: 18; D gene: NA; clone size: NA; CDR3 protein: CASSQRRDSRENYNEQFF; CDR3 DNA: TGTGCCAGCAGCCAGCGGCGGGACTCCCGAGAGAACTACAATGAGCAGTTCTTC
J gene: TRBJ2-1; V gene: TRBV5-1; CDR3 length: 13; D gene: NA; clone size: NA; CDR3 protein: CASSGTFYNEQFF; CDR3 DNA: TGCGCCAGCAGCGGGACTTTCTACAATGAGCAGTTCTTC
J gene: TRBJ2-7; V gene: TRBV15; CDR3 length: 18; D gene: NA; clone size: NA; CDR3 protein: CATSRVSIAGPLSYEQYF; CDR3 DNA: TGTGCCACCAGCAGAGTTAGTATTGCGGGACCGCTCTCCTACGAGCAGTACTTC
J gene: TRBJ2-3; V gene: TRBV11-1; CDR3 length: 15; D gene: NA; clone size: NA; CDR3 protein: CASSSGPTGPDTQYF; CDR3 DNA: TGTGCCAGCAGCTCGGGACCTACAGGGCCAGATACGCAGTATTTT
J gene: TRBJ2-5; V gene: TRBV4-1; CDR3 length: 16; D gene: NA; clone size: NA; CDR3 protein: CASSQNTQGELETQYF; CDR3 DNA: TGCGCCAGCAGCCAGAACACACAGGGAGAGCTGGAGACCCAGTACTTC
J gene: TRBJ2-3; V gene: TRBV7-9; CDR3 length: 17; D gene: TRBD1; clone size: NA; CDR3 protein: CASSLGPTGGNTDTQYF; CDR3 DNA: TGTGCCAGCAGTCTGGGCCCAACAGGGGGCAACACAGATACGCAGTATTTT
J gene: TRBJ1-3; V gene: TRBV27; CDR3 length: 15; D gene: NA; clone size: NA; CDR3 protein: CASRPTGSSGNTIYF; CDR3 DNA: TGTGCCAGCAGGCCAACAGGGTCCTCTGGAAACACCATATATTTT
J gene: TRBJ2-1; V gene: TRBV9; CDR3 length: 17; D gene: TRBD2; clone size: NA; CDR3 protein: CASSPTQTSGSYNEQFF; CDR3 DNA: TGTGCCAGCAGTCCTACCCAGACTAGCGGGTCCTACAATGAGCAGTTCTTC
J gene: TRBJ1-2; V gene: TRBV2; CDR3 length: 16; D gene: NA; clone size: NA; CDR3 protein: CASNVRVAANNYGYTF; CDR3 DNA: TGTGCCAGCAACGTCCGAGTCGCAGCGAATAACTATGGCTACACCTTC
J gene: TRBJ2-3; V gene: TRBV28; CDR3 length: 15; D gene: TRBD1; clone size: NA; CDR3 protein: CASSLGGQGADTQYF; CDR3 DNA: TGTGCCAGCAGTTTAGGGGGACAGGGTGCAGATACGCAGTATTTT
J gene: TRBJ2-1; V gene: TRBV11-2; CDR3 length: 14; D gene: NA; clone size: NA; CDR3 protein: CASSLEPSGNEQFF; CDR3 DNA: TGTGCCAGCAGCTTAGAACCTAGTGGGAATGAGCAGTTCTTC
J gene: TRBJ1-2; V gene: TRBV28; CDR3 length: 14; D gene: NA; clone size: NA; CDR3 protein: CASSYRPGNYGYTF; CDR3 DNA: TGTGCCAGCAGTTACCGCCCAGGGAACTATGGCTACACCTTC
J gene: TRBJ2-3; V gene: TRBV9; CDR3 length: 16; D gene: NA; clone size: NA; CDR3 protein: CASSSPSGSGTDTQYF; CDR3 DNA: TGTGCCAGCAGCTCCCCCTCCGGGAGCGGCACAGATACGCAGTATTTT
J gene: TRBJ2-2; V gene: TRBV7-8; CDR3 length: 14; D gene: TRBD1; clone size: NA; CDR3 protein: CASSPHRGWGELFF; CDR3 DNA: TGTGCCAGCAGCCCTCACAGGGGGTGGGGGGAGCTGTTTTTT
J gene: TRBJ2-5; V gene: TRBV5-1; CDR3 length: 17; D gene: TRBD2; clone size: NA; CDR3 protein: CASSLGLLAGGQETQYF; CDR3 DNA: TGCGCCAGCAGCTTGGGCCTACTAGCGGGAGGTCAAGAGACCCAGTACTTC
J gene: TRBJ2-5; V gene: TRBV13; CDR3 length: 17; D gene: TRBD1; clone size: NA; CDR3 protein: CASSGDRDRGGQETQYF; CDR3 DNA: TGTGCCAGCAGCGGAGACCGGGACAGGGGCGGCCAAGAGACCCAGTACTTC
J gene: TRBJ2-7; V gene: TRBV6-5; CDR3 length: 15; D gene: TRBD2; clone size: once; CDR3 protein: CASSLIAGDPYEQYF; CDR3 DNA: TGTGCCAGCAGTTTAATAGCGGGAGATCCCTACGAGCAGTACTTC
J gene: TRBJ2-3; V gene: TRBV30; CDR3 length: 15; D gene: TRBD1; clone size: NA; CDR3 protein: CAWSGGGKGGDTQYF; CDR3 DNA: TGTGCCTGGAGTGGAGGGGGCAAGGGTGGAGATACGCAGTATTTT
J gene: TRBJ2-7; V gene: TRBV2; CDR3 length: 14; D gene: TRBD1; clone size: once; CDR3 protein: CASTRRQGSYEQYF; CDR3 DNA: TGTGCCAGCACCCGCCGACAGGGCTCCTACGAGCAGTACTTC
J gene: TRBJ2-1; V gene: TRBV7-9; CDR3 length: 14; D gene: TRBD2; clone size: NA; CDR3 protein: CASTHSGSHNEQFF; CDR3 DNA: TGTGCCAGCACCCATAGCGGGAGCCACAATGAGCAGTTCTTC
J gene: TRBJ2-7; V gene: TRBV27; CDR3 length: 15; D gene: TRBD1; clone size: few; CDR3 protein: CASSLSGTGTYEQYF; CDR3 DNA: TGTGCCAGCAGTTTATCCGGGACAGGGACCTACGAGCAGTACTTC
J gene: TRBJ2-4; V gene: TRBV27; CDR3 length: 14; D gene: TRBD2; clone size: NA; CDR3 protein: CASSFSGPENIQYF; CDR3 DNA: TGTGCCAGCAGTTTTAGCGGGCCGGAAAACATTCAGTACTTC
J gene: TRBJ1-1; V gene: TRBV6-5; CDR3 length: 14; D gene: NA; clone size: NA; CDR3 protein: CASSYRGSDTEAFF; CDR3 DNA: TGTGCCAGCAGTTACAGAGGGAGTGACACTGAAGCTTTCTTT
J gene: TRBJ2-5; V gene: TRBV2; CDR3 length: 12; D gene: NA; clone size: NA; CDR3 protein: CASRGLIETQYF; CDR3 DNA: TGTGCCAGCAGGGGCTTGATAGAGACCCAGTACTTC
J gene: TRBJ2-7; V gene: TRBV28; CDR3 length: 14; D gene: NA; clone size: NA; CDR3 protein: CASSLVGGLYEQYF; CDR3 DNA: TGTGCCAGCAGTTTGGTGGGAGGTCTCTACGAGCAGTACTTC
J gene: TRBJ2-5; V gene: TRBV7-9; CDR3 length: 14; D gene: TRBD2; clone size: NA; CDR3 protein: CASSSGTSRETQYF; CDR3 DNA: TGTGCCAGCAGCTCCGGGACTAGCCGAGAGACCCAGTACTTC
J gene: TRBJ2-1; V gene: TRBV6-5; CDR3 length: 15; D gene: TRBD2; clone size: NA; CDR3 protein: CASSTGLAGPNEQFF; CDR3 DNA: TGTGCCAGCAGTACTGGACTAGCGGGCCCCAATGAGCAGTTCTTC
J gene: TRBJ2-7; V gene: TRBV30; CDR3 length: 14; D gene: TRBD1; clone size: NA; CDR3 protein: CAWSVNRGRNEQYF; CDR3 DNA: TGTGCCTGGAGTGTAAACAGGGGTAGAAACGAGCAGTACTTC
J gene: TRBJ1-1; V gene: TRBV4-1; CDR3 length: 14; D gene: TRBD1; clone size: NA; CDR3 protein: CASSPRDRGTEAFF; CDR3 DNA: TGCGCCAGCAGCCCCCGGGACAGGGGGACTGAAGCTTTCTTT
J gene: TRBJ1-6; V gene: TRBV7-9; CDR3 length: 14; D gene: NA; clone size: NA; CDR3 protein: CASSSGTFDSPLHF; CDR3 DNA: TGTGCCAGCAGCTCCGGGACTTTCGATTCACCCCTCCACTTT
J gene: TRBJ2-2; V gene: TRBV30; CDR3 length: 14; D gene: NA; clone size: NA; CDR3 protein: CAWSPMGFAGELFF; CDR3 DNA: TGTGCCTGGAGCCCTATGGGCTTCGCCGGGGAGCTGTTTTTT
J gene: TRBJ2-6; V gene: TRBV7-3; CDR3 length: 16; D gene: NA; clone size: NA; CDR3 protein: CASSNTPSSGANVLTF; CDR3 DNA: TGTGCCAGCAGCAATACCCCCAGCTCTGGGGCCAACGTCCTGACTTTC
J gene: TRBJ2-1; V gene: TRBV5-1; CDR3 length: 17; D gene: TRBD2; clone size: NA; CDR3 protein: CASSLAVGGRGYNEQFF; CDR3 DNA: TGCGCCAGCAGCTTGGCCGTCGGCGGGAGGGGGTACAATGAGCAGTTCTTC
J gene: TRBJ2-5; V gene: TRBV6-5; CDR3 length: 13; D gene: NA; clone size: NA; CDR3 protein: CASSYTGMGTQYF; CDR3 DNA: TGTGCCAGCAGTTACACAGGGATGGGGACCCAGTACTTC
J gene: TRBJ2-5; V gene: TRBV6-1; CDR3 length: 15; D gene: TRBD2; clone size: few; CDR3 protein: CASSGLAGFGETQYF; CDR3 DNA: TGTGCCAGCAGTGGCCTAGCGGGATTTGGGGAGACCCAGTACTTC
J gene: TRBJ2-1; V gene: TRBV5-5; CDR3 length: 16; D gene: TRBD2; clone size: NA; CDR3 protein: CASSPLREPRGNEQFF; CDR3 DNA: TGTGCCAGCAGCCCCTTGCGGGAGCCCCGAGGCAATGAGCAGTTCTTC
J gene: TRBJ2-5; V gene: TRBV6-5; CDR3 length: 14; D gene: NA; clone size: once; CDR3 protein: CASSPGRLQETQYF; CDR3 DNA: TGTGCCAGTTCACCGGGGAGACTTCAAGAGACCCAGTACTTC
J gene: TRBJ1-5; V gene: TRBV18; CDR3 length: 16; D gene: NA; clone size: NA; CDR3 protein: CASSPAGAGSNQPQHF; CDR3 DNA: TGTGCCAGCTCACCGGCAGGGGCTGGCAGCAATCAGCCCCAGCATTTT
J gene: TRBJ1-1; V gene: TRBV7-9; CDR3 length: 13; D gene: NA; clone size: NA; CDR3 protein: CASRSDPNTEAFF; CDR3 DNA: TGTGCCAGTCGGAGCGACCCGAACACTGAAGCTTTCTTT
J gene: TRBJ1-2; V gene: TRBV6-5; CDR3 length: 13; D gene: NA; clone size: NA; CDR3 protein: CASRPYRVEGYTF; CDR3 DNA: TGTGCCAGCAGACCCTACAGGGTCGAAGGCTACACCTTC
J gene: TRBJ2-7; V gene: TRBV28; CDR3 length: 15; D gene: TRBD2; clone size: NA; CDR3 protein: CASSSGTSGRYEQYF; CDR3 DNA: TGTGCCAGCAGTTCCGGGACTAGCGGGAGGTACGAGCAGTACTTC
J gene: TRBJ2-7; V gene: TRBV4-3; CDR3 length: 15; D gene: NA; clone size: NA; CDR3 protein: CASSQDRSLSYEQYF; CDR3 DNA: TGCGCCAGCAGCCAAGACAGGTCCCTCTCCTACGAGCAGTACTTC
J gene: TRBJ2-2; V gene: TRBV9; CDR3 length: 18; D gene: TRBD2; clone size: NA; CDR3 protein: CASSVEGRGLADTGELFF; CDR3 DNA: TGTGCCAGCAGCGTAGAGGGGAGGGGACTAGCGGACACCGGGGAGCTGTTTTTT
J gene: TRBJ2-5; V gene: TRBV9; CDR3 length: 14; D gene: TRBD2; clone size: NA; CDR3 protein: CASSVASGEETQYF; CDR3 DNA: TGTGCCAGCAGCGTAGCTAGCGGTGAAGAGACCCAGTACTTC